These 10 T cell receptor beta chains share one sample of origin, sequenced in a study of T-cell memory formation after mild COVID-19. MiXCR was run by TCRdb on the 5' RACE reads, yielding one entry per CDR3 protein. The sample records about 340,000 distinct CDR3 sequences, roughly 15% being singletons. Sequencing input: PBMCs or a T cell subset sorted from them (not recorded which). The origin of the receptors is a man aged 18 to 29 who had mild COVID-19 (a few samples of this study predate the infection). Cell type and time point are not known.

The chain recombines TRBV4-1 with TRBJ1-2; no reliable D call. Germline lookup yields CDR1 MGHRA and CDR2 YSYEKL. With 1 base removed from V and 3 bases from J, the gap between germline ends came to 15 bases. The length of the CDR3 is 16 residues. CDR3 DNA: TGCGCCAGCAGCCAAGTAAGAGAGGGAAATGACTATGGCTACACCTTC. Protein: CASSQVREGNDYGYTF.

The sample holds a few counts of this clonotype. The J gene is TRBJ2-1, the V gene TRBV5-1; TRBD1 aligns across 10 bases. Unmatched junction bases numbered 10, after V lost 3 bases and J lost 10 bases. This CDR3 is built from 15 residues. Germline V gene sequence: CDR1 SGHRS, CDR2 YFSETQ. CDR3 nucleotides: TGCGCCAGCAGCTCACCGGGACAGGGGCTTATGGAGCAGTTCTTC. The encoded protein is CASSSPGQGLMEQFF.

There are a few counts of this clonotype. The chain carries TRBV4-2 and TRBJ2-2; the match to TRBD1 covers 9 bases. There are 17 residues in the CDR3. V dropped 0 bases and J dropped 3; count of bases not matched to a gene: 5. The germline V gene encodes CDR1 LGHNA and CDR2 YNFKEQ. The chain's CDR3 is CASSQDQGTGHTGELFF. As DNA, the CDR3 is TGTGCCAGCAGCCAAGATCAGGGGACAGGGCACACCGGGGAGCTGTTTTTT.

V usage is TRBV5-1 and J usage is TRBJ2-5, with TRBD1 identical over 7 bases. The V gene's germline CDR1 is SGHRS and CDR2 YFSETQ. This CDR3 comprises 14 residues. V shed 4 bases, J shed 2 bases, and the junction held 5 bases outside the gene matches. The CDR3 protein is CASSRTGQQETQYF. As DNA, the CDR3 is TGCGCCAGCAGCCGGACAGGACAACAAGAGACCCAGTACTTC.

The rearrangement links TRBV7-9 to TRBJ2-3, with D perhaps matching TRBD1 (5 bases). The germline V gene encodes CDR1 SEHNR and CDR2 FQNEAQ (reference sequence). V was clipped by 4 bases and J by 8 bases, with 13 bases between them. CDR3 size: 13 residues. The CDR3 nucleotides are TGTGCCAGCAGCTCGACGCAGGGATCTACGCAGTATTTT. Translated, it gives CASSSTQGSTQYF.

This clonotype came up a few times. This rearrangement joins TRBV4-2 to TRBJ2-1; D unclear. The CDR3 has 12 residues. Trimming pared 4 bases from V and 5 bases from J, leaving 6 bases between. Germline CDR1 is LGHNA and CDR2 is YNFKEQ. The CDR3, as DNA: TGTGCCAGCAGCCGGGAACACAATGAGCAGTTCTTC. This translates into CASSREHNEQFF.

The rearrangement links TRBV28 to TRBJ1-6; D is unclear. The CDR3 is 15 residues long. CDR1 MDHEN and CDR2 SYDVKM come from the germline V gene. V shed 6 bases and J shed 3 bases, with 12 bases lying between them. CDR3 amino acids: CASSPGEGYNSPLHF. CDR3 sequence (DNA): TGTGCCAGCAGCCCCGGGGAGGGCTATAATTCACCCCTCCACTTT.

This clonotype was recorded a few times. The rearrangement joins TRBV3-1 to TRBJ2-3, with TRBD1 as a possible D gene (5 bases). V dropped 3 bases and J dropped 11 bases, with 12 bases sitting between them. CDR1 LGHDT and CDR2 YNNKEL come from the germline V gene (reference sequence). The CDR3 covers 12 residues. CDR3 protein: CASSQSNQGQYF. For the CDR3, the DNA is TGTGCCAGCAGCCAGTCCAACCAGGGGCAGTATTTT.

The J gene is TRBJ1-2, the V gene TRBV6-5, with D possibly matching TRBD1 (6 bases). The germline gives CDR1 MNHEY, CDR2 SVGAGI. Trimming shortened V by 2 bases and J by 5 bases, and 24 bases separated the two germline ends. CDR3 length: 18 amino acids. The CDR3 reads CASSYEGGPGHLRYGYTF. In DNA form, the CDR3 reads TGTGCCAGCAGTTACGAGGGGGGTCCGGGACACCTTAGGTATGGCTACACCTTC.

The chain is built from TRBV5-1 and TRBJ2-7; no definite D call. Trimming removed 0 bases from V and 3 bases from J, with 10 bases in between. Germline V gene data show CDR1 as SGHRS and CDR2 as YFSETQ. This CDR3 spans 14 amino acids. This chain's CDR3 is CASSLAQPDYEQYF. CDR3 DNA: TGCGCCAGCAGCTTGGCTCAGCCTGACTACGAGCAGTACTTC.